This T cell receptor beta chain derives from a study of human T cells and chemical hapten exposure. The overall study: The upper back received 0.01% DPC by patch testing, with results read at 6 days.

Attachment of unique molecular identifiers to individual cDNA molecules was performed in the library. MiXCR was run by TCRdb on the RACE reads, yielding one entry per CDR3 protein. The sample includes over 300,000 distinct CDR3 sequences, approximately 5.1% of them seen just once. Time point reported: pre-sensitization, week 0. Treatment: therapeutic diphenylcyclopropenone sensitization with weekly scalp DPC. Trimming removed 1 base at V and 6 bases at J, with 16 bases between. Germline V lookup: CDR1 SEHNR, CDR2 FQNEAQ (reference sequence). The CDR3 has 15 residues. This clonotype showed up many times.

The chain links TRBV7-9 to TRBJ2-7; TRBD2 might be the D (6 bases). The specimen comprised whole blood, sampled in connection with sensitization to the hapten diphenylcyclopropenone (DPC). The TCR sequence derives from a woman between 50 and 59 years old with alopecia areata. Some clones in this sample may be carry-over from other donors' samples. CDR3: CASSLGSGEAGEQYF. The CDR3 DNA sequence: TGTGCCAGCAGCTTAGGATCGGGGGAAGCTGGCGAGCAGTACTTC.